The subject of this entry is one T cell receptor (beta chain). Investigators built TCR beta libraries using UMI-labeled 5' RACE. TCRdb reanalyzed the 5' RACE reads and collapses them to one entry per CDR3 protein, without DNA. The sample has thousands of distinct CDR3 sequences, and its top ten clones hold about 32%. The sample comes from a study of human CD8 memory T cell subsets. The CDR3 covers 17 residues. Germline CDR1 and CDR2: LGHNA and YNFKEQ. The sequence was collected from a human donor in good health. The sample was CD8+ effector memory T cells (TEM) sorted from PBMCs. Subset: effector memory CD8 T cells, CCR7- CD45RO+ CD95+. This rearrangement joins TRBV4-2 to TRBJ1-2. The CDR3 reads CASSQNDRALSNYGYTF.